This T cell receptor (beta chain) was profiled in a study of blood T cell repertoires in COVID-19. Study-level information: Material from acute and convalescent COVID-19 was sourced from the United States, Italy and Spain.

This study enrolled people aged about 18 to 100 from around 26 US geographic areas. The assay was immunoSEQ multiplex PCR, and TCRdb's table has in-frame clones only and misses some. The table includes 140,000 to 150,000 clones, over 75% detected once. The CDR3 consists of 14 residues. Germline CDR1 WSHSY, CDR2 SAAADI. Trimming removed 8 bases from V and 1 base from J; junction bases left unmatched: 5. Sequencing used PBMCs or T cells enriched from blood (not recorded which). The receptor's source is a woman aged 25-40 years with acute COVID-19. The chain uses TRBV10-2 and TRBJ2-3, with 8 bases aligning to TRBD2. The CDR3 protein is CASSSGSRTDTQYF. The CDR3 DNA reads as TGCGCCAGCTCGAGCGGGAGTCGCACAGATACGCAGTATTTT.